These 6 T cell receptor beta chains were sequenced from one sample in a study of T cell responses to AZD1222 COVID-19 vaccine (dated by TCRdb to 2020 to 2023). This specimen's time point label, per the study, means: baseline before first vaccination. The library was obtained by the immunoSEQ multiplex PCR assay. The source is immuneACCESS, and TCRdb retained only in-frame sequences with V and J called. Part of the clones is not carried over; for the studies checked, unresolved V genes explain less than half of this, and the remainder is unexplained. The sample has some 100,000 clones on record, roughly nine tenths of them singletons. The top ten constitute around 15% of the sample. The sequencing here drew on peripheral blood, taken on day 0 of AZD1222 vaccination. Every receptor here comes from an adult in good health.

This chain joins TRBV5-1 and TRBJ2-5, with 9 bases that match TRBD1. The CDR3 has 15 amino acids. Trimming cost V 3 bases and J 5 bases; bases outside gene matches: 8. Germline CDR1 and CDR2: SGHRS and YFSETQ. The CDR3 DNA reads TGCGCCAGCAGCTCCACCCCAGGGACAGGGGAGACCCAGTACTTC. Amino acids: CASSSTPGTGETQYF.

The chain joins TRBV7-3 to TRBJ1-1; 7 bases match TRBD1. Trimming cost V 4 bases and J 5 bases; bases outside gene matches: 4. The CDR3 covers 13 residues. Looked up from germline, CDR1 is SGHTA and CDR2 is FQGTGA. The CDR3 DNA reads TGTGCCAGCAGCTCGACAGGGCGGACTGAAGCTTTCTTT. Protein sequence: CASSSTGRTEAFF.

The genes are TRBV5-1 and TRBJ2-1; tentative D call: TRBD2 (5 bases). Trimming took off 3 bases at V and 10 bases at J, with 14 bases between the two ends. Germline-derived CDR1 and CDR2 are SGHRS and YFSETQ. This CDR3 region has 13 residues. As DNA, the CDR3 is TGCGCCAGCAGCTCCCGACCGAGGGCGGAGCAGTTCTTC. Translating it yields CASSSRPRAEQFF.

The chain couples TRBV7-3 to TRBJ1-1, with D unclear. The CDR3 spans 15 residues. The germline V gene has CDR1 SGHTA and CDR2 FQGTGA. Trimming removed 0 bases from V and 0 bases from J, with 8 bases in between. The CDR3: CASSLTAGLNTEAFF. CDR3 nucleotide sequence: TGTGCCAGCAGCTTAACGGCGGGGTTGAACACTGAAGCTTTCTTT.

The V call is TRBV27, the J call TRBJ2-1; D may be TRBD2 (5 bases). Trimming took 2 bases from V and 7 from J, leaving 9 bases between them. This CDR3 has 13 amino acids. CDR1 is MNHEY, CDR2 SMNVEV, per germline (reference sequence). The CDR3 nucleotides are TGTGCCAGCAGTTTAGGACTCTCAAATGAGCAGTTCTTC. Residues: CASSLGLSNEQFF.

The rearrangement joins TRBV5-1 to TRBJ1-2, with D possibly matching TRBD1 (6 bases). From germline, CDR1 is SGHRS and CDR2 YFSETQ. This CDR3 is built from 15 residues. Trimming removed 0 bases at V and 3 bases at J, with 12 bases between. CDR3 DNA: TGCGCCAGCAGCTTGGAACAGGGAGGTGACTATGGCTACACCTTC. It encodes CASSLEQGGDYGYTF.